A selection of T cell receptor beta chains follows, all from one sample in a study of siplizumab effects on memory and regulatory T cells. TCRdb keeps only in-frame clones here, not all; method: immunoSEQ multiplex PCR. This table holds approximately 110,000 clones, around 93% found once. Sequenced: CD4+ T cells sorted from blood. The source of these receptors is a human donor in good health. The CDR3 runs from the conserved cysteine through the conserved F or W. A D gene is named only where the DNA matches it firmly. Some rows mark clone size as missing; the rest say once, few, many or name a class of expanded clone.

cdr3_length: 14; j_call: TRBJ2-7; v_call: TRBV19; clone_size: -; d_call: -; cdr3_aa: CASSIRGRGGEQYF; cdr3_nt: TGTGCCAGTAGTATAAGGGGGCGGGGCGGCGAGCAGTACTTC
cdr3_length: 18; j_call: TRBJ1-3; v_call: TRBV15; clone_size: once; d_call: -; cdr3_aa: CATSRDSAGLVSGNTIYF; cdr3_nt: TGTGCCACCAGCAGAGACTCCGCGGGGCTCGTCTCTGGAAACACCATATATTTT
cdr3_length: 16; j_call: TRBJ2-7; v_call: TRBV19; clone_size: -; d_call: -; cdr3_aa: CASSISLGHGRDEQYF; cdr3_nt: TGTGCCAGTAGTATTTCCCTGGGACATGGGAGGGACGAGCAGTACTTC
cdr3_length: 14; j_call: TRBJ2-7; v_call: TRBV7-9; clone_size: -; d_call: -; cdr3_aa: CASSLDAAVGEQYF; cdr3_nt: TGTGCCAGCAGCTTAGATGCCGCGGTTGGGGAGCAGTACTTC
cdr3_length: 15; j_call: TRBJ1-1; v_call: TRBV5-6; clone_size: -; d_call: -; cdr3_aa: CASSLGRPLSTEAFF; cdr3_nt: TGTGCCAGCAGCTTGGGACGGCCGCTTTCCACTGAAGCTTTCTTT
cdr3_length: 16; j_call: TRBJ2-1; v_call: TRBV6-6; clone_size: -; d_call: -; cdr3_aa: CASSYSRGGLGNEQFF; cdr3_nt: TGTGCCAGCAGTTACTCTAGGGGGGGCCTGGGCAATGAGCAGTTCTTC
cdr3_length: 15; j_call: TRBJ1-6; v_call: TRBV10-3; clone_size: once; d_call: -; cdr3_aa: CAISEGSSYNSPLHF; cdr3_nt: TGTGCCATCAGTGAGGGCAGCTCCTATAATTCACCCCTCCACTTT
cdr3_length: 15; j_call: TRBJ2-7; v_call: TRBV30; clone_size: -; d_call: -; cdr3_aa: CAWSAGGLVPYEQYF; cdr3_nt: TGTGCCTGGAGTGCGGGGGGCTTGGTCCCCTACGAGCAGTACTTC
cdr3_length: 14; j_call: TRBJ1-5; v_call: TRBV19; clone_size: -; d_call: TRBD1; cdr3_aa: CASTSGTVNQPQHF; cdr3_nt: TGTGCCAGTACCTCCGGGACAGTTAATCAGCCCCAGCATTTT
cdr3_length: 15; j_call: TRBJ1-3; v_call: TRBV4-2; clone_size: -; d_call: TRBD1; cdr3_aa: CASSSTGGRENTIYF; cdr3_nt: TGTGCCAGCAGCTCGACAGGGGGGAGAGAAAACACCATATATTTT
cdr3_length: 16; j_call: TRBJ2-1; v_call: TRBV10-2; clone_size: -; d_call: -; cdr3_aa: CASSDFRDVLYNEQFF; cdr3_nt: TGCGCCAGCAGTGACTTCCGGGACGTATTATACAATGAGCAGTTCTTC
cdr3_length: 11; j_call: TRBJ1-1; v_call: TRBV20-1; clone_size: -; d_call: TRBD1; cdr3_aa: CSARQTGAAFF; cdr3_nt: TGCAGTGCTAGGCAGACAGGGGCAGCTTTCTTT
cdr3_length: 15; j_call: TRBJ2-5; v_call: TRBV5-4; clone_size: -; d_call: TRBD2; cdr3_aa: CASSEPSGGQETQYF; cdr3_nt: TGTGCCAGCAGCGAGCCGAGCGGGGGTCAAGAGACCCAGTACTTC
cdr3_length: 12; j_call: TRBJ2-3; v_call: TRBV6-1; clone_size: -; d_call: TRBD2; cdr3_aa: CASSLAGATQYF; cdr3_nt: TGTGCCAGCAGCCTAGCGGGAGCTACGCAGTATTTT
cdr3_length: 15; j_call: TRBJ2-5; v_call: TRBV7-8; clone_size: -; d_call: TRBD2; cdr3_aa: CASSSRLAGQETQYF; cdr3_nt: TGTGCCAGCAGCTCCCGACTAGCGGGACAAGAGACCCAGTACTTC
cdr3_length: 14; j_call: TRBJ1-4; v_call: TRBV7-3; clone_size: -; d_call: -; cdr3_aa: CASSATGFAEKLFF; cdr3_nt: TGTGCCAGCAGCGCTACAGGGTTTGCTGAAAAACTGTTTTTT
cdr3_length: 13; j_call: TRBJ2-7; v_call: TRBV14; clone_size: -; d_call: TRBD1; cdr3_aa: CASRDRGGSEQYF; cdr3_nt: TGTGCCAGCAGGGACAGGGGAGGGTCCGAGCAGTACTTC
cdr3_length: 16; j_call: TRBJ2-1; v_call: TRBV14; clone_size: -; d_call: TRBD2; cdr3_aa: CASSHPSGRVGNEQFF; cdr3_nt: TGTGCCAGCAGCCATCCAAGCGGGAGGGTTGGTAATGAGCAGTTCTTC
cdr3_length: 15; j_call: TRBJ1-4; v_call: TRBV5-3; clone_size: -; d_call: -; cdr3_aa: CARRTGPRVGEKLFF; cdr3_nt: TGTGCCAGAAGGACGGGACCTAGGGTTGGGGAAAAACTGTTTTTT
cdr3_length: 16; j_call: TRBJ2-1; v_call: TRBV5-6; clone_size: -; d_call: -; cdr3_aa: CASSLPLGTLGDEQFF; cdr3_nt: TGTGCCAGCAGCTTGCCCCTCGGGACTTTAGGAGATGAGCAGTTCTTC